Listed below are T cell receptor beta chains from one sample, sequenced in a study of OX40 agonist ivuxolimab in advanced cancers. The repertoire was sequenced with immunoSEQ multiplex PCR; TCRdb's copy has only in-frame clones and lacks some. Of roughly 65,000 clones detected, around 91% appear once; the ten largest clones hold over 9.5%. Sequences were derived from CD4+ or CD8+ T cells sorted from blood, sampled in a trial of the OX40 agonist ivuxolimab. All receptors derive from an adult with an advanced solid tumor such as melanoma, head and neck, liver or kidney cancer. CDR3s include the opening cysteine and the closing phenylalanine or tryptophan. D genes are given only for firm matches. Not every row has a clone size; where given, it reads once, few, many or a size class.

len: 16
abundance: -
d_gene: -
j_gene: TRBJ2-2
v_gene: TRBV18
CDR3nt: TGTGCCAGCTCACCACCGGGGGGGCGCCATTCCGGGGAGCTGTTTTTT
CDR3aa: CASSPPGGRHSGELFF

len: 16
abundance: -
d_gene: TRBD1
j_gene: TRBJ2-5
v_gene: TRBV28
CDR3nt: TGTGCCAGCAGAACCGGGGCAGGGGGCTACCAAGAGACCCAGTACTTC
CDR3aa: CASRTGAGGYQETQYF

len: 15
abundance: -
d_gene: -
j_gene: TRBJ1-2
v_gene: TRBV28
CDR3nt: TGTGCCAGCAGTTTCCGGGACGGTTATTTTCGGGGCTACACCTTC
CDR3aa: CASSFRDGYFRGYTF

len: 11
abundance: -
d_gene: -
j_gene: TRBJ2-3
v_gene: TRBV7-8
CDR3nt: TGTGCCAGCGCATCCAGAGATACGCAGTATTTT
CDR3aa: CASASRDTQYF

len: 14
abundance: -
d_gene: -
j_gene: TRBJ2-5
v_gene: TRBV5-5
CDR3nt: TGTGCCAGCAGCTTGGTTGGACAGCAAGAGACCCAGTACTTC
CDR3aa: CASSLVGQQETQYF

len: 12
abundance: -
d_gene: -
j_gene: TRBJ2-7
v_gene: TRBV18
CDR3nt: TGTGCCAGCTCTCCTGGTCGGGGCGAGCAGTACTTC
CDR3aa: CASSPGRGEQYF

len: 13
abundance: -
d_gene: -
j_gene: TRBJ2-7
v_gene: TRBV5-1
CDR3nt: TGCGCCAGCAGCTTCCAGGGACCATACGAGCAGTACTTC
CDR3aa: CASSFQGPYEQYF

len: 17
abundance: -
d_gene: TRBD1
j_gene: TRBJ2-1
v_gene: TRBV11-2
CDR3nt: TGTGCCAGCAGCTTAGTACAGGGGGCTGCTCCTTACAATGAGCAGTTCTTC
CDR3aa: CASSLVQGAAPYNEQFF

len: 16
abundance: -
d_gene: -
j_gene: TRBJ2-1
v_gene: TRBV5-4
CDR3nt: TGTGCCAGCAGCTTGGCTGGGGGGCGCGTTTACAATGAGCAGTTCTTC
CDR3aa: CASSLAGGRVYNEQFF

len: 14
abundance: -
d_gene: -
j_gene: TRBJ1-5
v_gene: TRBV19
CDR3nt: TGTGCCGCCAGTAGTATGCTCCGGGATCAGCCCCAGCATTTT
CDR3aa: CAASSMLRDQPQHF

len: 12
abundance: -
d_gene: -
j_gene: TRBJ1-5
v_gene: TRBV28
CDR3nt: TGTGCCAGCAGTCCTGGGATTCAGCCCCAGCATTTT
CDR3aa: CASSPGIQPQHF

len: 14
abundance: -
d_gene: -
j_gene: TRBJ1-5
v_gene: TRBV28
CDR3nt: TGTGCCAGCAGTCGCGGGGGGGGCCATCAGCCCCAGCATTTT
CDR3aa: CASSRGGGHQPQHF

len: 16
abundance: -
d_gene: TRBD2
j_gene: TRBJ2-3
v_gene: TRBV9
CDR3nt: TGTGCCAGCAGCGTAAAAGCGGGAGGGTCGGCAGATACGCAGTATTTT
CDR3aa: CASSVKAGGSADTQYF

len: 12
abundance: -
d_gene: -
j_gene: TRBJ2-3
v_gene: TRBV28
CDR3nt: TGTGCCAGCGGGGACAGCACAGATACGCAGTATTTT
CDR3aa: CASGDSTDTQYF

len: 14
abundance: -
d_gene: -
j_gene: TRBJ1-5
v_gene: TRBV15
CDR3nt: TGTGCCACCAGCAGACAGGCGAATTATCAGCCCCAGCATTTT
CDR3aa: CATSRQANYQPQHF

len: 13
abundance: few
d_gene: -
j_gene: TRBJ2-5
v_gene: TRBV7-2
CDR3nt: TGTGCCAGCACTTCCTGGGCTGGAGAGACCCAGTACTTC
CDR3aa: CASTSWAGETQYF

len: 14
abundance: once
d_gene: TRBD1
j_gene: TRBJ2-7
v_gene: TRBV11-3
CDR3nt: TGTGCCAGCAGCCGAAGGGGGCTTATGTACGAGCAGTACTTC
CDR3aa: CASSRRGLMYEQYF

len: 14
abundance: -
d_gene: -
j_gene: TRBJ2-2
v_gene: TRBV10-3
CDR3nt: TGTGCCATCAAGTCGCTAGTCAACACCGGGGAGCTGTTTTTT
CDR3aa: CAIKSLVNTGELFF

len: 15
abundance: -
d_gene: TRBD2
j_gene: TRBJ2-1
v_gene: TRBV5-1
CDR3nt: TGCGCCAGCAGCGCTACTAGCGCGTCGGCGGATGAGCAGTTCTTC
CDR3aa: CASSATSASADEQFF

len: 11
abundance: few
d_gene: -
j_gene: TRBJ2-1
v_gene: TRBV7-2
CDR3nt: TGTGCCAGCAGTCAGTACTTCGAGCAGTTCTTC
CDR3aa: CASSQYFEQFF

len: 12
abundance: -
d_gene: -
j_gene: TRBJ1-2
v_gene: TRBV6-5
CDR3nt: TGTGCCAGCAGATTGAAGGGGCATGGCTACACCTTC
CDR3aa: CASRLKGHGYTF

len: 16
abundance: -
d_gene: TRBD1
j_gene: TRBJ1-1
v_gene: TRBV10-3
CDR3nt: TGTGCCATCAGTGAAGGGTACAGGGGGAGGGACACTGAAGCTTTCTTT
CDR3aa: CAISEGYRGRDTEAFF

len: 12
abundance: few
d_gene: -
j_gene: TRBJ1-1
v_gene: TRBV29-1
CDR3nt: TGCAGCGTTAAACAGAGTAACACTGAAGCTTTCTTT
CDR3aa: CSVKQSNTEAFF

len: 13
abundance: -
d_gene: -
j_gene: TRBJ2-7
v_gene: TRBV19
CDR3nt: TGTGCCCGCCATCCCAGGGCGACCTACGAGCAGTACTTC
CDR3aa: CARHPRATYEQYF

len: 14
abundance: -
d_gene: TRBD2
j_gene: TRBJ2-3
v_gene: TRBV7-2
CDR3nt: TGTGCCAGCTGGGATAGCGGGAGGGCAGATACGCAGTATTTT
CDR3aa: CASWDSGRADTQYF

len: 11
abundance: -
d_gene: -
j_gene: TRBJ2-1
v_gene: TRBV19
CDR3nt: TGTGCCAGTAGCCATACCAATGAGCAGTTCTTC
CDR3aa: CASSHTNEQFF

len: 14
abundance: -
d_gene: -
j_gene: TRBJ1-3
v_gene: TRBV6-6
CDR3nt: TGTGCCAGCATAGACGGGGGCCGTGGAAACACCATATATTTT
CDR3aa: CASIDGGRGNTIYF

len: 13
abundance: once
d_gene: -
j_gene: TRBJ2-7
v_gene: TRBV21-1
CDR3nt: TGTGCCAGCAAGGGGGCATACTCCTACGAGCAGTACTTC
CDR3aa: CASKGAYSYEQYF

len: 14
abundance: -
d_gene: -
j_gene: TRBJ2-5
v_gene: TRBV5-1
CDR3nt: TGCGCCAGCAGCTCCGGGACGGCACAAGAGACCCAGTACTTC
CDR3aa: CASSSGTAQETQYF

len: 16
abundance: -
d_gene: TRBD2
j_gene: TRBJ2-3
v_gene: TRBV11-3
CDR3nt: TGTGCCAGCAGCTACAGACTAGCGGGAGGGCCGAATACGCAGTATTTT
CDR3aa: CASSYRLAGGPNTQYF

len: 15
abundance: -
d_gene: TRBD2
j_gene: TRBJ2-2
v_gene: TRBV2
CDR3nt: TGTGCCAGCAACCAGGGGACTAGAGGTACCGGGGAGCTGTTTTTT
CDR3aa: CASNQGTRGTGELFF

len: 14
abundance: -
d_gene: -
j_gene: TRBJ2-5
v_gene: TRBV6-1
CDR3nt: TGTGCCAGCAGTGAATCGGGGTACCAAGAGACCCAGTACTTC
CDR3aa: CASSESGYQETQYF

len: 12
abundance: -
d_gene: TRBD1
j_gene: TRBJ1-5
v_gene: TRBV2
CDR3nt: TGTGCCAGCAGACAGGGGGCTGAGCCCCAGCATTTT
CDR3aa: CASRQGAEPQHF

len: 13
abundance: -
d_gene: -
j_gene: TRBJ2-5
v_gene: TRBV11-3
CDR3nt: TGTGCCAGCAGCTTAGATCTCGGGGGGACCCAGTACTTC
CDR3aa: CASSLDLGGTQYF

len: 16
abundance: -
d_gene: TRBD1
j_gene: TRBJ1-4
v_gene: TRBV19
CDR3nt: TGTGCCAGTAGTCTCGAGGACAGGGCAACTAATGAAAAACTGTTTTTT
CDR3aa: CASSLEDRATNEKLFF

len: 18
abundance: -
d_gene: -
j_gene: TRBJ2-1
v_gene: TRBV4-1
CDR3nt: TGCGCCAGCAGCCAAGAAGATAGGATGGCTTATAGAGACAATGAGCAGTTCTTC
CDR3aa: CASSQEDRMAYRDNEQFF

len: 14
abundance: -
d_gene: -
j_gene: TRBJ2-7
v_gene: TRBV5-8
CDR3nt: TGTGCCAGCAGGGAAAGAGGAAGTTCCTACGAGCAGTACTTC
CDR3aa: CASRERGSSYEQYF

len: 17
abundance: -
d_gene: -
j_gene: TRBJ1-4
v_gene: TRBV28
CDR3nt: TGTGCCAGCAGTCTGGGCGGGCTACTAGCAACTAATGAAAAACTGTTTTTT
CDR3aa: CASSLGGLLATNEKLFF

len: 15
abundance: once
d_gene: TRBD2
j_gene: TRBJ2-1
v_gene: TRBV28
CDR3nt: TGTGCCAGCAGAGATAGCGGGGTAAGGTACAATGAGCAGTTCTTC
CDR3aa: CASRDSGVRYNEQFF